This T cell receptor (beta chain) appears in the sequencing data of a study of T cells after yellow fever vaccination. Whole-study findings and limits: When the response was secondary, it was weaker but reached its peak faster, day 5 versus 15. Some clonotypes were seen in both the CD4 and the CD8 compartments. These made up a small share and likely arose from convergent recombination. Reappearance after the booster was observed for most primary-vaccination clones (roughly 97% CD4, more than 70% CD8).

The V end lost 1 base, the J end lost 4 bases, and 16 bases lay between the germline ends. CDR3 length: 16 amino acids. Germline CDR1 is SGHTA and CDR2 is FQGNSA. This clonotype was counted between two and nine times. What it binds is not known. Production of TCR cDNA was by 5'RACE template switching, which also added a universal primer site and UMIs. TCRdb processed the 5' RACE reads anew with MiXCR; each CDR3 protein has one entry. This sample has more than 300,000 distinct CDR3 sequences, with about 11% found just once. This sequence joins TRBV7-2 and TRBJ2-5; D is undetermined. The sample consisted of CD4+ T cells sorted from PBMCs, taken 45 days after the yellow fever booster vaccination. This sequence originates from a young man who received the YFV17D yellow fever vaccine. The CDR3 DNA reads as TGTGCCAGCAGCTTAGGGCAGGCCATCGGTGTAGAGACCCAGTACTTC. Protein sequence: CASSLGQAIGVETQYF.